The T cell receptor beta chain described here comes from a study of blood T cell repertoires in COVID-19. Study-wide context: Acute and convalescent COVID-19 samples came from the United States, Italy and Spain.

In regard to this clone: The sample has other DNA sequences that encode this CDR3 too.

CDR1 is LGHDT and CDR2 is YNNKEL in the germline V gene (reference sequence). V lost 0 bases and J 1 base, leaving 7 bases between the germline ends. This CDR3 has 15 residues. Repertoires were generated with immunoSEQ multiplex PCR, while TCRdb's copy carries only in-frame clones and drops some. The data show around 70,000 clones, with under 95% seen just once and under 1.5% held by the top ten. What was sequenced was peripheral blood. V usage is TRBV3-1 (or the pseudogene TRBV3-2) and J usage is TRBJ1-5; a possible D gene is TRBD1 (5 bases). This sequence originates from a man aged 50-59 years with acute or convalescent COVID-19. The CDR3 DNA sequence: TGTGCCAGCAGCCAAGATCGGGGGAGCAATCAGCCCCAGCATTTT. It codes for CASSQDRGSNQPQHF.